Listed below are T cell receptor beta chains from one sample, sequenced in a study of T cells in Graves' hyperthyroidism and ophthalmopathy. MiXCR, applied by TCRdb to the multiplex PCR reads, yields one record per CDR3 protein. The table has roughly 630,000 distinct CDR3 sequences, approximately 14% seen once. Material for sequencing was blood. All receptors derive from a young woman with Graves' hyperthyroidism. Both conserved end residues are part of each CDR3. D genes are given only for firm matches. Expanded clones get a size class; other rows say once, few or many, or leave the size out.

j_call v_call clone_size d_call cdr3_aa cdr3_nt
TRBJ2-1 TRBV30 many TRBD2 CAWSVETSGPYNEQFF TGTGCCTGGAGTGTCGAGACTAGCGGGCCTTACAATGAGCAGTTCTTC
TRBJ2-1 TRBV3-1 many NA CASSQGLNEQFF TGTGCCAGCAGCCAAGGACTCAATGAGCAGTTCTTC
TRBJ1-5 TRBV20-1 NA NA CSAREGRGYQPQHF TGCAGTGCTAGAGAAGGCCGGGGGTATCAGCCCCAGCATTTT
TRBJ2-1 TRBV7-2 many TRBD2 CASRGRREGGNEQFF TGTGCCAGCCGAGGAAGGCGGGAGGGAGGCAATGAGCAGTTCTTC
TRBJ2-5 TRBV10-2 few NA CASSENTGETQYF TGCGCCAGCAGTGAAAACACGGGAGAGACCCAGTACTTC
TRBJ1-3 TRBV7-9 NA TRBD1 CASSKSDREMENTIYF TGTGCCAGCAGCAAGTCGGACAGGGAAATGGAAAACACCATATATTTT
TRBJ2-7 TRBV28 many NA CASSFRGAEQYF TGTGCCAGCAGTTTCAGGGGGGCCGAGCAGTACTTC
TRBJ2-4 TRBV28 many NA CASSFPTGKNIQYF TGTGCCAGCAGTTTCCCGACAGGCAAGAACATTCAGTACTTC
TRBJ2-3 TRBV19 NA TRBD2 CASSKPGLAGAGTQYF TGTGCCAGTAGTAAGCCGGGACTAGCGGGAGCGGGTACGCAGTATTTT
TRBJ1-2 TRBV11-1 many TRBD1 CASRERDSKDGYTF TGTGCCAGCAGAGAGCGGGACAGTAAGGATGGCTACACCTTC
TRBJ1-6 TRBV20-1 NA NA CSASNWVLGGSPLHF TGCAGTGCTTCCAACTGGGTCCTTGGCGGTTCACCCCTCCACTTT
TRBJ2-1 TRBV6-2/TRBV6-3 many NA CASSYSGLRSYNEQFF TGTGCCAGCAGTTACTCGGGACTGCGGTCCTACAATGAGCAGTTCTTC
TRBJ2-7 TRBV5-4 NA NA CASSNAAGRQYF TGTGCCAGCAGCAACGCGGCGGGGCGGCAGTACTTC
TRBJ1-1 TRBV19 many TRBD1 CASSLLTGVEAFF TGTGCCAGTAGTTTACTGACAGGGGTTGAAGCTTTCTTT
TRBJ2-5 TRBV7-8 NA NA CASSLTQGWETQYF TGTGCCAGCAGCTTAACTCAGGGGTGGGAGACCCAGTACTTC
TRBJ2-2 TRBV6-6 NA NA CASSYSPSEGGELFF TGTGCCAGCAGTTACTCGCCTAGTGAAGGCGGGGAGCTGTTTTTT
TRBJ2-5 TRBV7-9 NA NA CASSLGAVGPRVYF TGTGCCAGCAGCTTAGGGGCAGTGGGACCTCGCGTGTACTTC
TRBJ2-1 TRBV5-1 many NA CASSLRWDYNEQFF TGCGCCAGCAGCTTGCGATGGGACTACAATGAGCAGTTCTTC
TRBJ2-1 TRBV15 few TRBD2 CATSRDGTSFTLFYNEQFF TGTGCCACCAGCAGAGATGGGACTAGTTTCACTTTATTTTACAATGAGCAGTTCTTC
TRBJ1-1 TRBV6-1 many NA CASSEMGTVNTEAFF TGTGCCAGCAGTGAAATGGGGACGGTGAACACTGAAGCTTTCTTT
TRBJ1-4 TRBV18 NA TRBD1 CASSPQTGDNEKLFF TGTGCCAGCTCACCACAGACAGGGGATAATGAAAAACTGTTTTTT
TRBJ2-1 TRBV19 once NA CASSNGVSSYNEQSF TGTGCCAGTAGTAATGGGGTGAGCTCCTACAATGAGCAGTCCTTC
TRBJ2-4 TRBV29-1 many NA CSVEGAKNIQYF TGCAGCGTTGAAGGGGCCAAAAACATTCAGTACTTC
TRBJ2-3 TRBV6-2/TRBV6-3 few TRBD2 CASSYFSPLTSGSLPPYF TGTGCCAGCAGTTACTTTTCCCCATTGACTAGCGGGAGCCTCCCTCCGTATTTT
TRBJ2-5 TRBV30 many NA CAWSLTGRMETQYF TGTGCCTGGAGTTTGACTGGCCGGATGGAGACCCAGTACTTC
TRBJ1-6 TRBV5-1 few NA CASSLEGRVVSSPLHF TGCGCCAGCAGCTTGGAGGGCAGGGTCGTAAGTTCACCCCTCCACTTT
TRBJ2-5 TRBV4-1 few TRBD1 CASSQRQGAGETQYF TGCGCCAGCAGCCAACGACAGGGGGCGGGGGAGACCCAGTACTTC
TRBJ1-2 TRBV20-1 many NA CSASPTANYGYTF TGCAGTGCTAGCCCGACAGCTAACTATGGCTACACCTTC
TRBJ1-3 TRBV20-1 many NA CSASGTDSGNTIYF TGCAGTGCTAGCGGGACCGACTCTGGAAACACCATATATTTT
TRBJ1-6 TRBV7-2 NA NA CASSQAAFNSPLHF TGTGCCAGCAGTCAGGCGGCGTTCAATTCACCCCTCCACTTT
TRBJ2-1 TRBV20-1 many TRBD2 CSARGGFSGGNNEQFF TGCAGTGCTAGAGGGGGCTTTAGCGGGGGGAACAATGAGCAGTTCTTC
TRBJ2-1 TRBV12-5 many TRBD2 CASGGALAGIGQFF TGTGCTAGTGGTGGGGCACTAGCGGGAATTGGGCAGTTCTTC
TRBJ2-3 TRBV5-4 many NA CASSLTAGRASTDTQYF TGTGCCAGCAGCTTGACGGCAGGACGTGCTAGCACAGATACGCAGTATTTT
TRBJ2-5 TRBV6-1 many TRBD2 CASSEALAGGPGETQYF TGTGCCAGCAGTGAGGCTCTAGCGGGAGGGCCGGGGGAGACCCAGTACTTC
TRBJ2-7 TRBV7-9 many NA CASSAFTQGGYEQYF TGTGCCAGCAGCGCGTTCACTCAGGGGGGGTACGAGCAGTACTTC
TRBJ2-7 TRBV11-2 NA NA CASNSAPKTPYEQYF TGTGCCAGCAACTCAGCACCCAAAACGCCCTACGAGCAGTACTTC
TRBJ2-1 TRBV6-2/TRBV6-3 NA NA CASSYSNIRVGNEQFF TGTGCCAGCAGTTACTCGAACATCCGGGTCGGTAATGAGCAGTTCTTC
TRBJ1-2 TRBV10-1 NA NA CASSSARTNYGYTF TGCGCCAGCAGTTCTGCCCGGACCAACTATGGCTACACCTTC
TRBJ2-3 TRBV5-1 many NA CASSADWTSTDTQYF TGCGCCAGCAGCGCGGACTGGACTAGCACAGATACGCAGTATTTT
TRBJ2-7 TRBV5-1 many NA CASSFQETYEQYF TGCGCCAGCAGCTTTCAGGAGACCTACGAGCAGTACTTC
TRBJ2-1 TRBV6-1 NA TRBD2 CASRNSGSGRVNEQFF TGTGCCAGCAGGAATTCGGGGAGCGGGAGAGTTAATGAGCAGTTCTTC
TRBJ2-2 TRBV10-1 few NA CASSTPTGELFF TGCGCCAGCAGCACCCCCACCGGGGAGCTGTTTTTT
TRBJ2-7 TRBV27 few NA CASSLAGTKDEQYF TGTGCCAGCAGTTTGGCCGGGACAAAGGACGAGCAGTACTTC